One TCR beta chain is described in this entry. Only one count was recorded for this clone. Its binding antigen is unknown. At one boundary the junction diverges from the germline segment, which might be a read error. According to the germline V gene, CDR1 reads MNHNS and CDR2 reads SASEGT. The CDR3 runs 11 amino acids, cysteine and phenylalanine included. Only the CDR3 region is kept as DNA, spanning 33 bases read in frame from base 1. These data come from a study of cytomegalovirus exposure and HLA in healthy donors (dated by TCRdb to 2016 to 2017). Concerning the study at large: In an earlier analysis of some 610 of the donors, under 300 Gb of sequence data and about 110 million unique TCR beta sequences from roughly 180 million T cells were reported. Roughly 300 gigabases of sequencing data and around 87 million unique TCR sequences were included in an early release covering roughly 700 HLA-typed donors. Of the 350 to 450 genotyped donors, approximately 83% fell in the genetic ancestry cluster associated with self-reported Caucasian donors. The aim of the study was to test whether cataloging public T cell receptors could identify signatures of past pathogen exposure. The study profiled the T cell repertoires of 500 to 800 subjects by immunosequencing and related them to cytomegalovirus serostatus. A separate validation cohort of approximately 120 different subjects was used in addition to the roughly 700-subject first cohort. The study combined high-throughput TCR immunosequencing, statistical association of individual TCRs with disease status, and machine learning to predict cytomegalovirus infection status. To study patterns of TCR occurrence, a later analysis re-analyzed previously published TCR beta repertoires from under 750 donors and added high-resolution HLA genotyping. The later analysis used no new phenotypic data to find candidate immune exposures, relying instead on TCR beta sequences and their occurrence across donors. In an earlier analysis of 550 to 700 of the donors, high-throughput TCR beta sequencing was used to judge whether each TCR beta V gene segment behaved as functional or pseudogenic. Donor age, sex, ethnicity and CMV serostatus were compiled alongside the repertoire data. In a later genetic analysis, genome-wide SNP genotypes for about 55% of the roughly 700 donors were used, and that subset was treated as a discovery cohort. Every repertoire in the discovery cohort had been generated on one and the same sequencing platform. HLA typing covered class I and class II loci at four-digit resolution. Typing coverage varied by locus: roughly 629-640 donors for A, B, C, DRB1 and DQB1; approximately 500 for DQA1; about 600 for DPA1; 400 to 480 for DPB1. Roughly five DR-DQ haplotypes were treated as single units for association and clustering because of strong linkage in the cohort. Among some 400 genotyped donors of the cohort, an average of about 240,000 unique TCR beta nucleotide sequences were sequenced per donor, around 18% of them non-productive.

The library came from the immunoSEQ multiplex PCR assay. For the multiplex PCR, a mixture combining 60 forward primers for TCR Vbeta segments and 13 reverse primers for TCR Jbeta segments was used. The CDR3 region of rearranged TCR beta genes was amplified from genomic DNA by a multiplex PCR assay. Amplified TCR beta libraries were sequenced as 87-base-pair reads on the Illumina HiSeq System. Regarding the original processing steps: A later analysis counted tens of millions of unique TCR beta chains across the approximately 700 repertoires, and 10 million to 12 million of these chains were shared by at least two donors. Raw reads were error-corrected and collapsed into unique sequences by a nearest-neighbor algorithm in which closely related sequences were merged to remove PCR and sequencing errors. CDR3 sequences were aligned to IMGT reference sequences to assign V, D and J gene segments. For a sequence to be retained, at least a six-nucleotide match to both a V gene segment and a J gene segment was required. Rearrangements were called productive when the CDR3 lacked stop codons and stayed in frame with V and J; all others were non-productive. Following IMGT convention, CDR3 was defined as the stretch from the second conserved V-encoded cysteine up to the conserved J-encoded phenylalanine. Sequences without an unambiguous match to a single V gene segment were excluded from the earlier analysis of approximately 600 of the donors. An earlier analysis of roughly 590 of the donors called V segments functional above 56.7% productive rearrangements and segregating when the between-donor standard deviation exceeded 5%. A statistical classification framework was built for diagnosing cytomegalovirus status from the catalog of TCR beta chain sequences. V and J gene assignment, in a later analysis, came from comparing TCR nucleotide sequences with IMGT/GENE-DB human TR gene sequences. The TCRdist pipeline was used in a later analysis to assign CDR3 sequences and most-parsimonious VDJ recombination scenarios. In a later analysis, every TCR beta chain was defined by the combination of its CDR3 amino acid sequence and its V-gene family, and reads without a unique V-gene family were dropped. A later analysis removed over 500 highly shared, low-generation-probability nucleotide sequences to deal with suspected cross-contamination and a sequencing artifact. In a later analysis, a clonal expansion index was calculated for each public chain from normalized within-repertoire ranks of inferred template counts. In a later analysis, generation probabilities were computed with a VDJ recombination model fitted to out-of-frame rearrangements, and the resulting probabilities were checked against IGoR. In a later analysis, TCR-TCR, TCR-HLA and TCR-CMV co-occurrence was scored with hypergeometric tests, and a repertoire-size bias correction was applied to TCR pairs. In a later analysis, false discovery rates were estimated by permuting HLA or CMV assignments 20 times. A later analysis grouped co-occurring TCRs with DBSCAN, adding TCRdist sequence similarity when clustering within HLA-allele-positive subsets. For co-occurrence clustering, repertoires with fewer than 30,000 or more than 120,000 public chains were excluded, along with about five repertoires with anomalous nucleotide sharing. As stored in TCRdb, this immuneACCESS dataset retains in-frame rearrangements with V and J assigned. A fraction of the clones does not appear; measured against another copy, unresolved V genes explain less than half of the discrepancy, and the remainder lacks a known reason. V and J calls and clone size are copied from that table; D and trimming were computed from the DNA. The sample yields about 120,000 clones; 65% to 85% were counted once. The ten largest account for under 3% of the sample.

The cohort was made up of 666 healthy bone marrow donors. All cohort members were sampled while nominally healthy, although unrecorded immune exposures were likely present. The donor tested CMV seropositive, placing the donor among the 289 seropositive members of the cohort. Each donor provided a peripheral blood sample, and peripheral blood mononuclear cells were used for TCR beta sequencing. The Qiagen DNeasy Blood Extraction Kit was used to extract genomic DNA from the blood cell samples. Overall study results and their limits: When HLA alleles, especially DR and DQ, strongly co-occurred, TCR associations were difficult to assign to individual alleles. In an earlier analysis of approximately 590 of the donors, most TCR beta V segments appeared in productive rearrangements about 87% or about 30% of the time, broadly matching IMGT annotations. A few of the identified cytomegalovirus-associated TCR beta chains were confirmed in vitro to be specific for cytomegalovirus antigens. Correlated functional status among segregating V segments might be attributable to linkage disequilibrium, but an unknown experimental factor could not be ruled out. In the study, roughly 160 TCR beta chains were listed as associated with cytomegalovirus. A further reported finding was that TCR beta sequences accurately predicted the HLA-A and HLA-B alleles for most subjects in the first cohort. For the cohort, immune exposure information was limited to CMV serostatus. A later analysis found that most CMV-associated TCR beta chains appeared HLA-restricted, with HLA associations seemingly driven largely by CMV exposure. The classifier was reported to diagnose cytomegalovirus status with high specificity and sensitivity in both the original cohort and the validation cohort. Specific HLA alleles were associated with 18,000 or so TCR beta sequences at a false discovery rate of 0.05 in a later analysis. Presence/absence analyses assumed roughly uniform sequencing depth across donors, an assumption that may not hold. V-gene and J-gene trimming of TCR beta chains was associated with a missense DCLRE1C variant in a later genetic analysis, and the association was replicated in an independent cohort. Some IMGT-functional V segments, including TRBV6-2 and TRBV6-3, could not be distinguished by the 87-base-pair reads and were therefore excluded. Compared with the roughly 600-donor mean, donors in an Asian-associated ancestry cluster had fewer N-insertions in productive TCRs, according to a later genetic analysis. Compared with equally common non-associated chains, HLA-associated TCR beta chains in a later analysis were more clonally expanded and had lower generation probabilities. According to the authors, the approach could potentially be generalized to other disease states and immunological phenotypes. A group of highly shared sequence variants was considered likely to be a technical artifact of the sequencing pipeline. In a later analysis, TCR association rates were found to vary across HLA loci, with the most associated TCRs seen for DRB1 alleles and the fewest for HLA-C alleles. The cohort was sequenced for TCR beta chains only, and without alpha or paired-chain data the features that could be detected were limited. While some public TCRs were present in many individuals, most TCR sequences turned up only very rarely across donors. Because counts were too low, fewer than 20 rarely observed V segments, including chromosome 9 orphons, were excluded from the earlier analysis of 587 of the donors. Because HLA typing was missing for some donors at each locus, association tests included only the typed subset. A later analysis reported that several top co-occurrence clusters appeared linked to parvovirus B19, influenza, CMV and Epstein-Barr virus.

This receptor was obtained from a woman between 40 and 55 years old in good health and CMV-seropositive. This receptor chain uses TRBV6-1 and TRBJ2-3; 9 central bases correspond to TRBD2. Sequencing used PBMCs. The nucleotides are TGTGCCAGCAGCCGCGCTAGCGGGATGCATTTT. Protein translation: CASSRASGMHF.